This T cell receptor (beta chain) originates from a study of neurological immune-mediated disorders. TCRdb re-derived calls from the 5' RACE reads in MiXCR, one entry per CDR3 protein. The sample has some 26,000 distinct CDR3 sequences, 6.6% seen once. Germline trimming cut 5 bases from V and 5 bases from J; bases unmatched to any gene: 8. The V gene's germline CDR1 is KGHDR and CDR2 SFDVKD. The CDR3 spans 16 residues. This clonotype was seen many times. This receptor was identified in a woman aged 50 to 60 in good health. Material for sequencing was PBMCs. The V and J genes are TRBV24-1 and TRBJ2-5, with 12 bases matching TRBD2. CDR3 coding DNA: TGTGCCACCAGTGCTCTGACTAGCGGGAGCAGGGAGACCCAGTACTTC. Translated, it gives CATSALTSGSRETQYF.